The entry below gives a single T cell receptor (beta chain) sequence along with its context. Its antigen is currently unknown. Profiling of TCR beta VDJ combinations and CDR3 sequences used genomic DNA as template. One entry per CDR3 protein results from TCRdb running MiXCR on the reads. Of roughly 250,000 distinct CDR3 sequences in the sample, approximately 79% are singletons; the top ten hold roughly two fifths. CDR1 and CDR2 (germline): SGDLS, YYNGEE. This CDR3 is 17 amino acids long. The V segment lost 3 bases and the J segment 6 bases; nucleotides outside the gene matches: 17. The sample belongs to a study of CD8+CD57+ T cells in acquired aplastic anemia. The study, taken as a whole, reports: Patients and controls were not found to differ significantly in CD8+ Simpson's diversity. It was found that more than 25 CD8+ CDR3 sequences were shared between patients and controls.

Flow cytometry had shown expanded CD8+CD57+ cells in the patients chosen for sequencing. This sequence was found in a human donor with aplastic anemia. The specimen was sorted CD4+, CD8+, or CD8+CD57+ T cells (not recorded which) from PBMCs. The chain combines TRBV9 with TRBJ1-1; the match to TRBD1 covers 7 bases. The DNA of the CDR3 is TGTGCCAGCAGCGGAGGGGGCCAGAGCACAGGAACGCCTGAAGCTTTCTTT. This gives the protein CASSGGGQSTGTPEAFF. Based on the CDR3 plus reference TRBV9 and TRBJ1-1, the full variable domain is DSGVTQTPKHLITATGQRVTLRCSPRSGDLSVYWYQQSLDQGLQFLIQYYNGEERAKGNILERFSAQQFPDLHSELNLSSLELGDSALYFCASSGGGQSTGTPEAFFGQGTRLTVV.